There are a few counts of the clone carrying this TCR beta chain. The antigen is undetermined. This CDR3 spans 12 amino acids. Between the trimmed V and J ends, which lost 0 bases and 7 bases, there was a span of 6 bases. In germline, CDR1 is MDHEN, CDR2 SYDVKM. The authors reverse transcribed all of the isolated RNA, so sequencing captured expressed TCRB transcripts. About 3.4 million reads per sample on average were obtained from naive, central memory and regulatory T cell samples. TCRdb's table, derived via immunoSEQ multiplex PCR, lists solely in-frame clones and lacks some. The sample yields around 150,000 clones, about a tenth seen once. The data are from a study of beta chain features in type 1 diabetes. Whole-study context: Comparable age, gender and cell yields were observed in patients relative to healthy donors. Study-wide points: High TCR expression in some cells could lead to their over-representation in cDNA sequencing. TCRB CDR3s were moderately but significantly shorter in Type 1 diabetes patients in all four CD4+ subsets. Whether TCRB rearrangement is influenced by HLA type went unresolved here.

Sequencing used central memory CD4+ T cells from blood. The chain employs TRBV28 and TRBJ1-1; D unclear. The sequence was obtained from a man aged 25-45 years with type 1 diabetes. The CDR3 loop is CASSLWGGEAFF. The DNA of the CDR3 is TGTGCCAGCAGTTTATGGGGAGGTGAAGCTTTCTTT.